These 3 T cell receptor beta chains were sequenced from one sample in a study of blood T cells in healthy people across ages. With a J-beta primer mix and a sample-barcoded 5' primer, a second PCR ran roughly 6 to 11 cycles. TCRdb re-called the 5' RACE reads with MiXCR, one entry per CDR3 protein. In the table there are approximately 880,000 distinct CDR3 sequences, under 50% of which are singletons. Sequenced sample: blood. These receptors were taken from a man aged 25 to 40 in good health.

The chain recombines TRBV24-1 with TRBJ2-1, with D maybe TRBD2 (5 bases). CDR1 and CDR2 (germline): KGHDR, SFDVKD. Deletions cut 3 bases from V and 5 bases from J, with 16 bases between. This CDR3 spans 16 amino acids. CDR3 residues: CATSDPSRGKNNEQFF. The CDR3 DNA follows: TGTGCCACCAGTGATCCCTCCCGAGGGAAAAACAATGAGCAGTTCTTC.

In this sample, this clonotype turned up many times. The chain carries TRBV21-1 and TRBJ1-5; TRBD1 is taken as the D call from the table, unchecked against the DNA. TRBV21-1 is a pseudogene segment. The CDR3 has 14 amino acids. This CDR3 is CASHTGGLNQPQHF. The CDR3 DNA sequence: TGTGCCAGCCACACAGGGGGCTTGAATCAGCCCCAGCATTTT.

This rearrangement joins TRBV4-1 to TRBJ1-1, with TRBD1 identical over 8 bases. Trimming cost V 4 bases and J 7 bases; bases outside gene matches: 11. The CDR3 totals 15 residues. Per germline, CDR1 MGHRA and CDR2 YSYEKL. CDR3 DNA sequence: TGCGCCAGCAGCCCCGGCCTGACAGGGGCGGATGAAGCTTTCTTT. Amino acids: CASSPGLTGADEAFF.